The 20 T cell receptor beta chains given below trace back to one sample, sequenced in a study of T cell repertoires in cytomegalovirus infection. The antigens of these receptors remain unknown. TCRdb itself ran the reads through MiXCR, one entry per CDR3 protein. The table shows around 900,000 distinct CDR3 sequences, with about a third occurring only once. The source material was cultured CD8+ T cells from PBMCs, sampled from culture after CMV antigen stimulation. The receptors derive from a human donor in good health (CMV status not recorded). Some clones in this sample may be carry-over from other donors' samples.

This clonotype showed up just a few times. The chain couples TRBV7-6 to TRBJ2-2; D remains unclear. Trimming shortened V by 1 base and J by 6 bases, and 12 bases separated the two germline ends. This CDR3 comprises 15 residues. Germline V CDR1 and CDR2: SGHVS, FNYEAQ. The CDR3 is CASSLVVEWPGELFF. The DNA for the CDR3 is TGTGCCAGCAGCTTAGTCGTCGAATGGCCCGGGGAGCTGTTTTTT.

As for this clonotype: One end of the junction varies from germline; a read error may be responsible. The rearrangement links TRBV7-1 to TRBJ1-4; 7 positions agree with TRBD1. TRBV7-1 is recorded as an ORF, its role being uncertain. The CDR3 totals 16 residues. The CDR3 DNA reads as TGTACCAGCAGCAACTGGGAGACAGGGTCAAACGAAAAACTGTTTTTT. As protein: CTSSNWETGSNEKLFF.

The rearrangement uses TRBV19 and TRBJ1-4, with a weak D call TRBD1 (6 bases). Deletions cut 3 bases from V and 8 bases from J, with 10 bases between. The CDR3 sequence is 13 residues long. The germline gives CDR1 LNHDA, CDR2 SQIVND (reference sequence). CDR3 coding DNA: TGTGCCAGTAGTATTGTTGACAGGGAAAAACTGTTTTTT. It encodes CASSIVDREKLFF.

This chain links TRBV7-2 with TRBJ2-2; tentatively, D is TRBD1 or TRBD2 (5 bases each). Germline lookup yields CDR1 SGHTA and CDR2 FQGNSA. The CDR3 covers 14 residues. Deletions cut 8 bases from V and 3 bases from J, with 13 bases between. The CDR3 loop reads CASSGTDHTGELFF. The CDR3 nucleotides are TGTGCCAGCTCCGGGACGGATCACACCGGGGAGCTGTTTTTT.

The CDR3 region has the DNA TGTGCCAGCAAAAGGAAACAGGGCTCTGATACCTACGAGCAGTACTTC. Translated, it gives CASKRKQGSDTYEQYF. The V call is TRBV2, the J call TRBJ2-7; a possible D gene is TRBD1 (6 bases). CDR3 length equals 16 residues. Between the trimmed V and J ends, which lost 7 bases and 2 bases, there was a span of 21 bases. Germline CDR1 and CDR2: SNHLY and FYNNEI.

Remarks on this clonotype: This may be a read error, as it is one base from a much larger clone. The J gene is TRBJ2-3, the V gene TRBV7-6, with unresolved D. The CDR3 totals 14 residues. From germline, CDR1 is SGHVS and CDR2 FNYEAQ. The CDR3 loop reads CARSPRAESDTQYF. CDR3 sequence (DNA): TGTGCCCGCAGCCCTAGAGCAGAATCAGATACGCAGTATTTT.

This clonotype has a single count. The V gene is TRBV6-1, the J gene TRBJ2-7; a possible D gene is TRBD1 (6 bases). The CDR3 is 15 residues long. V dropped 0 bases and J dropped 7 bases, with 16 bases sitting between them. In germline, CDR1 is MNHNS, CDR2 SASEGT. CDR3 in DNA: TGTGCCAGCAGTGAAGCTTTCGGCAGGGGAGAAGAGCAGTACTTC. Its protein product is CASSEAFGRGEEQYF.

The gene calls are TRBV7-9 and TRBJ2-7; the match to TRBD1 covers 10 bases. V was clipped by 5 bases and J by 7 bases; unmatched bases: 8. This CDR3 spans 14 amino acids. Per germline, CDR1 SEHNR and CDR2 FQNEAQ (reference sequence). The CDR3 coding sequence is TGTGCCAGCAGCCGACGGGACAGGGGTGAAGAGCAGTACTTC. Translating gives CASSRRDRGEEQYF.

In its sample, this clonotype was seen a few times. The chain combines TRBV7-9 with TRBJ1-2; D is uncertain. The CDR3 is 15 amino acids. Trimming cost V 8 bases and J 5 bases, with 21 bases left between them. Germline V gene data show CDR1 as SEHNR and CDR2 as FQNEAQ (reference sequence). CDR3 in DNA: TGTGCCAGCCCTCCGAACGGACCGATAAAGTATGGCTACACCTTC. Encoded protein: CASPPNGPIKYGYTF.

This clonotype has ten or more counts. The chain uses TRBV12-3 or TRBV12-4 and TRBJ2-1; D perhaps matches TRBD2 (5 bases). V lost 3 bases, J lost 8 bases, and 8 bases lay in between. This CDR3 has 12 residues. The CDR3 DNA sequence: TGTGCCAGCAGTTTCTTGAGGGATGAGCAGTTCTTC. This translates into CASSFLRDEQFF.

The CDR3 DNA reads as TGTGCCAGCAGCTTAGTCCCCGAGTCTCATGAGCAGTTCTTC. This sequence encodes CASSLVPESHEQFF. This chain links TRBV7-6 with TRBJ2-1; D is unclear. The CDR3 is 14 residues long. Deletions cut 1 base from V and 8 bases from J, with 12 bases between. CDR1 SGHVS and CDR2 FNYEAQ come from the germline V gene. Full variable domain (missing parts from reference TRBV7-6 and TRBJ2-1): GAGVSQSPRYKVTKRGQDVALRCDPISGHVSLYWYRQALGQGPEFLTYFNYEAQQDKSGLPNDRFSAERPEGSISTLTIQRTEQRDSAMYRCASSLVPESHEQFFGPGTRLTVL.

This chain uses TRBV5-1 with TRBJ2-1; TRBD1 matches at 11 bases. The V gene end was trimmed by 0 bases and the J gene end by 7 bases; junction bases not matched to a gene: 15. CDR1 and CDR2 from the germline V gene are SGHRS and YFSETQ. The CDR3 is made up of 19 amino acids. The CDR3 sequence is CASSLDSWPRDRGGNEQFF. In DNA, the CDR3 is TGCGCCAGCAGCTTGGATAGTTGGCCAAGGGACAGGGGGGGAAATGAGCAGTTCTTC.

The chain links TRBV18 to TRBJ2-3, with TRBD2 identical over 7 bases. The V gene end was trimmed by 0 bases and the J gene end by 0 bases; junction bases not matched to a gene: 12. CDR1 and CDR2 (germline): KGHSH, LQKENI. There are 19 residues in the CDR3. The CDR3 DNA is TGTGCCAGCTCACCACCGTGGGGAGGGAACCCTTCTAGCACAGATACGCAGTATTTT. It translates to CASSPPWGGNPSSTDTQYF.

The chain is built from TRBV27 and TRBJ1-6, with 10 bases that match TRBD1. Germline loops: CDR1 MNHEY, CDR2 SMNVEV (reference sequence). V was clipped by 0 bases and J by 8 bases; unmatched bases: 7. The length of the CDR3 is 17 residues. Here the CDR3 reads CASSLSAPGQGHSPLHF. DNA of the CDR3: TGTGCCAGCAGTTTATCAGCTCCGGGACAGGGGCATTCACCCCTCCACTTT.

At least ten counts were recorded for this clonotype. V usage is TRBV7-2 and J usage is TRBJ1-1; a possible D gene is TRBD1 (6 bases). In germline, CDR1 is SGHTA, CDR2 FQGNSA. The V gene lost 5 bases and the J gene lost 1 base, with 11 bases spanning the gap. The CDR3 loop spans 14 amino acids. CDR3 nucleotides: TGTGCCAGCAGCCTCAGGGGAAAGAACACTGAAGCTTTCTTT. This translates into CASSLRGKNTEAFF.

About this clonotype: A much larger clone differs by one base, so this may be a read error. The chain combines TRBV7-2 with TRBJ1-1; D not certain. The V gene's germline CDR1 is SGHTA and CDR2 FQGNSA. The CDR3 contains 15 residues. The CDR3 sequence is CANSLVSHMNTEAFF. Here the CDR3 DNA reads TGTGCCAACAGCTTAGTGTCCCACATGAACACTGAAGCTTTCTTT.

The chain combines TRBV13 with TRBJ1-3; D might be TRBD1 (5 bases). The CDR3 spans 15 residues. Trimming took 7 bases from V and 4 from J, leaving 17 bases between them. CDR1 and CDR2 from the germline V gene are PRHDT and FYEKMQ (reference sequence). CDR3 sequence: CASNIQGGPGNTIYF. The CDR3 nucleotides are TGTGCCAGCAACATCCAGGGAGGGCCGGGAAACACCATATATTTT.

The V gene is TRBV29-1, the J gene TRBJ1-1; D perhaps matches TRBD1 (6 bases). The CDR3 has 12 residues. Trimming cost V 8 bases and J 1 base, with 11 bases left between them. CDR1 and CDR2 from the germline V gene are SQVTM and ANQGSEA. The CDR3 DNA reads as TGCAGCTCGGGGGGCGCGAACACTGAAGCTTTCTTT. This translates into CSSGGANTEAFF.

The V and J genes are TRBV7-9 and TRBJ2-1; 7 nucleotides line up with TRBD1. The V segment lost 1 base and the J segment 7 bases; nucleotides outside the gene matches: 10. The CDR3 runs to 16 residues. The germline V gene has CDR1 SEHNR and CDR2 FQNEAQ (reference sequence). DNA of the CDR3: TGTGCCAGCAGCTTAGAGTTAGAGGGGGCAAGGAATGAGCAGTTCTTC. Its translation is CASSLELEGARNEQFF.

A few counts support this clonotype. The CDR3: CASRSGTGTQPQHF. The CDR3 DNA is TGTGCCAGCAGATCCGGGACAGGGACTCAGCCCCAGCATTTT. The chain recombines TRBV27 with TRBJ1-5; 9 bases fit TRBD1. This CDR3 comprises 14 residues. V was pared by 6 bases and J by 6 bases, with 6 bases of the junction left unmatched. Per germline, CDR1 MNHEY and CDR2 SMNVEV (reference sequence).